This TCR beta chain comes out of a study of tumor and adjacent non-tumor tissue in lung cancer. About the research overall: There were some 11 adenocarcinoma, 2 squamous cell carcinoma and 1 small cell lung cancer cases. Aged about 30 to 76 years, patients included nine to ten men and 4 to 6 women with stage I to III disease.

With regard to this clonotype: Its antigen is undetermined. One junction end disagrees with the germline gene, perhaps due to a read error.

General study results and limits: Tumor tissue had significantly higher TCR diversity than normal lung. Top 100 clones took a larger repertoire share in normal lung.

This CDR3 is built from 17 residues. The germline CDR1 and CDR2 sequences are LGHNA and YSLEER. This sample's RNA came from whole unsorted tissue. The library came from three nested PCR rounds adapted from ARM-PCR protocols. TCRdb re-analysed the multiplex PCR reads in MiXCR, keeping a single row per CDR3 protein. Among about 200,000 distinct CDR3 sequences listed, 60% to 75% were seen once. The sequenced material came from lung tumor tissue. This clonotype was obtained from a man aged 55 to 69 with non-small cell lung cancer. The chain has TRBV4-3 and TRBJ2-3; TRBD2 might be the D (5 bases). CDR3 sequence (DNA): TGCGCCAGCAGCCAAGTATTGAGCGGAGTAAGCACTGATACGCAGTATTTT. It yields the protein CASSQVLSGVSTDTQYF.